The 22 T cell receptor beta chains listed next were all sequenced from one sample in a study of cytomegalovirus exposure and HLA in healthy donors. Some clones are missing from TCRdb's copy, which holds only in-frame ones; the method was immunoSEQ multiplex PCR. Of roughly 150,000 clones in the sample, about 94% were seen once. Material: PBMCs. All receptors derive from a man between 18 and 29 years old in good health and CMV-seropositive.

This clone was found once. The CDR3 loop is CAISESTWGGTQYF. The CDR3 coding sequence is TGTGCCATCAGTGAGTCGACGTGGGGGGGTACGCAGTATTTT. The V and J genes are TRBV10-3 and TRBJ2-3, with TRBD2 matching over 7 bases. Looked up from germline, CDR1 is ENHRY and CDR2 is SYGVKD. Germline trimming cut 0 bases from V and 8 bases from J; bases unmatched to any gene: 5. This CDR3 region has 14 residues.

The rearrangement links TRBV7-9 to TRBJ2-1, with TRBD2 matching over 7 bases. After removal of 2 bases from V and 1 base from J, the junction contained 8 bases not matched to a gene. CDR3 size: 17 residues. Per germline, CDR1 SEHNR and CDR2 FQNEAQ (reference sequence). The CDR3 loop is CASSLPSREISYNEQFF. Here the CDR3 DNA reads TGTGCCAGCAGCTTACCGTCGCGGGAGATTTCCTACAATGAGCAGTTCTTC.

The chain is built from TRBV5-6 and TRBJ2-7; D might be TRBD2 (5 bases). The CDR3 runs to 14 residues. Germline-derived CDR1 and CDR2 are SGHDT and YYEEEE. Trimming removed 4 bases at V and 6 bases at J, with 17 bases between. CDR3 region: CASSRRSRVSEQYF. In nucleotides, the CDR3 is TGTGCCAGCAGCCGCAGGTCGCGGGTATCCGAGCAGTACTTC.

This clone has ten or more counts. V usage is TRBV2 and J usage is TRBJ2-1; 8 bases are shared with TRBD2. The ends lost 4 bases at V and 3 bases at J; junction bases unmatched: 8. This CDR3 is 16 amino acids long. Per the germline V gene, CDR1 is SNHLY and CDR2 is FYNNEI. In DNA form, the CDR3 reads TGTGCCAGCAGTGCCGCCTCGGGGGGGTTCTACAATGAGCAGTTCTTC. Its protein product is CASSAASGGFYNEQFF.

The rearrangement links TRBV7-8 to TRBJ2-5, with TRBD1 matching 9 bases. Germline V CDR1 and CDR2: SGHVS, FQNEAQ. This CDR3 region has 14 residues. With V trimmed by 3 bases and J by 5 bases, 4 bases remained unmatched. CDR3 sequence (DNA): TGTGCCAGCAGCTTCCGGGACAGGGATGAGACCCAGTACTTC. Translated, it gives CASSFRDRDETQYF. Full variable domain (outside the CDR3, taken from reference TRBV7-8 and TRBJ2-5): GAGVSQSPRYKVAKRGQDVALRCDPISGHVSLFWYQQALGQGPEFLTYFQNEAQLDKSGLPSDRFFAERPEGSVSTLKIQRTQQEDSAVYLCASSFRDRDETQYFGPGTRLLVL.

The J gene is TRBJ2-3, the V gene TRBV2; 12 nucleotides match TRBD2. V shed 8 bases and J 4 bases; nucleotides not matched to a gene: 7. This CDR3 is built from 15 residues. From germline, CDR1 is SNHLY and CDR2 FYNNEI. The CDR3 here is CASGWTSGIADTQYF. As DNA, the CDR3 is TGTGCCAGCGGATGGACTAGCGGGATTGCAGATACGCAGTATTTT.

The CDR3, as DNA: TGTGCCAGTAGTATTCCGGGACAGGGTTACAATGAGCAGTTCTTC. Translated, it gives CASSIPGQGYNEQFF. The V gene is TRBV19, the J gene TRBJ2-1; 9 nucleotides line up with TRBD1. CDR1 and CDR2 (germline): LNHDA, SQIVND (reference sequence). CDR3 length: 15 residues. With V trimmed by 3 bases and J by 4 bases, 4 bases remained unmatched.

The chain is built from TRBV15 and TRBJ1-2, with no clear D. This CDR3 has 16 amino acids. V was pared by 1 base and J by 0 bases, with 12 bases between. Germline CDR1 and CDR2: LNHNV and YYDKDF (reference sequence). The CDR3, as DNA: TGTGCCACCAGCAGAGCTCCTCCCGCGGCTAACTATGGCTACACCTTC. Residues: CATSRAPPAANYGYTF.

This clone was found once. V and J are TRBV4-1 and TRBJ2-7, with D maybe TRBD1 (5 bases). Germline-derived CDR1 and CDR2 are MGHRA and YSYEKL. V lost 8 bases, J lost 6 bases, and 20 bases lay in between. The CDR3 spans 14 residues. The CDR3 loop is CASAATSSGPEQYF. The CDR3 region has the DNA TGCGCCAGCGCCGCGACTTCCTCAGGGCCCGAGCAGTACTTC.

The CDR3 reads CASSLIGTRQETQYF. In DNA form, the CDR3 reads TGTGCCAGCAGCTTGATTGGGACTCGCCAAGAGACCCAGTACTTC. The rearrangement joins TRBV5-4 to TRBJ2-5, with D possibly being TRBD2 (6 bases). CDR3 length: 15 residues. The germline gives CDR1 SGHNT, CDR2 YYREEE (reference sequence). V dropped 1 base and J dropped 1 base, with 11 bases sitting between them.

This clone has only a few counts. The chain recombines TRBV29-1 with TRBJ1-1; D is possibly TRBD1 (6 bases). CDR1 and CDR2 from the germline V gene are SQVTM and ANQGSEA. The CDR3 loop spans 14 amino acids. Trimming pared 6 bases from V and 4 bases from J, leaving 18 bases between. CDR3 residues: CSVEITGFGTEAFF. For the CDR3, the DNA is TGCAGCGTCGAAATAACAGGGTTCGGCACTGAAGCTTTCTTT.

The rearrangement links TRBV4-1 to TRBJ2-1; tentative D call: TRBD1 (6 bases). The CDR3 extends over 16 amino acids. From germline, CDR1 is MGHRA and CDR2 YSYEKL. V was pared by 0 bases and J by 5 bases, with 14 bases between. The CDR3 nucleotides are TGCGCCAGCAGCCAAGACCTCGGTGCAGGGGACAATGAGCAGTTCTTC. Amino acids: CASSQDLGAGDNEQFF.

The CDR3 reads CASGARQASTTDTQYF. The DNA for the CDR3 is TGTGCCAGCGGAGCCCGACAGGCCTCAACCACAGATACGCAGTATTTT. The chain joins TRBV7-8 to TRBJ2-3, with a possible D match to TRBD1 (6 bases). Germline loops: CDR1 SGHVS, CDR2 FQNEAQ. The CDR3 is 16 amino acids. V was cut by 8 bases and J by 2 bases, with 20 bases left in between.

J is TRBJ1-5 and V is TRBV19; 9 nucleotides line up with TRBD1. Germline CDR1 reads LNHDA; CDR2 reads SQIVND (reference sequence). This CDR3 has 15 residues. The junction had 6 bases not matched to a gene; V was cut back by 3 bases and J by 6 bases. The CDR3 region has the DNA TGTGCCAGTAGTATCCAACAGGGGGCAGGTCAGCCCCAGCATTTT. Amino acid sequence: CASSIQQGAGQPQHF.

V and J are TRBV29-1 and TRBJ2-3; TRBD2 agrees at 8 bases. V lost 4 bases and J lost 7; bases outside the gene matches: 10. The CDR3 length is 14 residues. Germline V CDR1 and CDR2: SQVTM, ANQGSEA. CDR3 in amino acids: CSVVAREGLYTQYF. In DNA, the CDR3 is TGCAGCGTTGTAGCCCGGGAGGGCCTTTATACGCAGTATTTT.

The chain employs TRBV7-9 and TRBJ2-1; D is perhaps TRBD2 (6 bases). The CDR3 loop spans 16 amino acids. V shed 5 bases and J shed 0 bases, with 14 bases lying between them. Germline lookup yields CDR1 SEHNR and CDR2 FQNEAQ (reference sequence). The CDR3 reads CASSPIAASSYNEQFF. For the CDR3, the DNA is TGTGCCAGCAGCCCTATAGCGGCGAGCTCCTACAATGAGCAGTTCTTC.

The chain joins TRBV6-4 to TRBJ2-5; TRBD2 matches 10 bases. The V and J ends lost 0 bases and 5 bases, in that order; junction bases with no gene match: 12. The CDR3 runs 18 residues. Germline V gene lookup returns CDR1 MRHNA and CDR2 SNTAGT. In nucleotides, the CDR3 is TGTGCCAGCAGTGACTCGAGGGCGCCTAGCGGGAGTGGGGAGACCCAGTACTTC. The encoded protein is CASSDSRAPSGSGETQYF.

This chain uses TRBV28 with TRBJ2-1, with 8 bases aligning to TRBD1. This CDR3 is 15 amino acids long. Germline CDR1 reads MDHEN; CDR2 reads SYDVKM. V was clipped by 4 bases and J by 2 bases; unmatched bases: 4. The CDR3 loop is CASSWNRGTYNEQFF. The DNA for the CDR3 is TGTGCCAGCAGTTGGAACAGGGGGACCTACAATGAGCAGTTCTTC. The whole variable domain, filled in from reference TRBV28 and TRBJ2-1, reads DVKVTQSSRYLVKRTGEKVFLECVQDMDHENMFWYRQDPGLGLRLIYFSYDVKMKEKGDIPEGYSVSREKKERFSLILESASTNQTSMYLCASSWNRGTYNEQFFGPGTRLTVL.

The chain joins TRBV11-3 to TRBJ2-5; D is unresolved. The V end was cut by 2 bases, the J end by 4 bases, with 11 bases between. Germline CDR1 reads SGHNT; CDR2 reads YENEEA. This CDR3 has 14 amino acids. CDR3 loop: CASSLRGDRETQYF. For the CDR3, the DNA is TGTGCCAGCAGCTTAAGAGGCGATCGAGAGACCCAGTACTTC.

CDR3 region: CASSFSGISYEQYF. DNA for the CDR3: TGTGCCAGCAGCTTTTCCGGGATATCCTACGAGCAGTACTTC. The chain employs TRBV5-6 and TRBJ2-7; D is perhaps TRBD2 (5 bases). Germline loops: CDR1 SGHDT, CDR2 YYEEEE. This CDR3 comprises 14 residues. Deletions cut 2 bases from V and 1 base from J, with 10 bases between.

The V and J genes are TRBV6-1 and TRBJ1-5; D perhaps matches TRBD1 (6 bases). The germline CDR1 and CDR2 sequences are MNHNS and SASEGT. This CDR3 comprises 15 residues. Trimming removed 7 bases from V and 5 bases from J, with 18 bases in between. The CDR3 here is CASIELGGLDQPQHF. The DNA of the CDR3 is TGTGCCAGCATCGAACTTGGGGGCCTCGATCAGCCCCAGCATTTT.

This clone was observed once. CDR3 protein: CASSLSRGYYEQYF. For the CDR3, the DNA is TGTGCCAGCAGTTTATCGCGCGGGTACTACGAGCAGTACTTC. V and J are TRBV27 and TRBJ2-7; a weak D match, TRBD2 (5 bases). This CDR3 spans 14 amino acids. V was trimmed by 0 bases and J by 3 bases, leaving 9 bases between them. The germline V gene has CDR1 MNHEY and CDR2 SMNVEV (reference sequence).